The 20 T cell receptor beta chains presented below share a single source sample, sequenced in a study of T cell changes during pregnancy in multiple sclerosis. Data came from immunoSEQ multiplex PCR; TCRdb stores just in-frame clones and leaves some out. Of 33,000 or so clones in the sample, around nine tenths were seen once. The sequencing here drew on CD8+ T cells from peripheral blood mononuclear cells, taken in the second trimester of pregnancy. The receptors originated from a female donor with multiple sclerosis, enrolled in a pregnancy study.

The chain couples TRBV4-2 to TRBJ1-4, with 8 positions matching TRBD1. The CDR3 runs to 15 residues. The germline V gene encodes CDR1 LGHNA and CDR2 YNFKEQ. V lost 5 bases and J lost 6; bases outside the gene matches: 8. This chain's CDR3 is CASSSRTGLDEKLFF. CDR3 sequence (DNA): TGTGCCAGCAGCTCTCGGACAGGGTTGGATGAAAAACTGTTTTTT.

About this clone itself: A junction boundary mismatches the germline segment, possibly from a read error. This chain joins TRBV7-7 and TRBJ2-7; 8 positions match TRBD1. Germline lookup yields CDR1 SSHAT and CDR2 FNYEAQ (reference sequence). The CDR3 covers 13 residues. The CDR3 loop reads CASSFGTGYEQYF. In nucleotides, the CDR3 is TGTGCTAGCAGCTTCGGGACAGGCTACGAGCAGTACTTC.

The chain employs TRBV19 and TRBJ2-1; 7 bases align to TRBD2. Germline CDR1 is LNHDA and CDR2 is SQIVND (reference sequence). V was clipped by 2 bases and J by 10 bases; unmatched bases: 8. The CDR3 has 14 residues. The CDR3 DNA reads TGTGCCAGTAGTATAACGGGAACGGGAGGCGAGCAGTTCTTC. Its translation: CASSITGTGGEQFF.

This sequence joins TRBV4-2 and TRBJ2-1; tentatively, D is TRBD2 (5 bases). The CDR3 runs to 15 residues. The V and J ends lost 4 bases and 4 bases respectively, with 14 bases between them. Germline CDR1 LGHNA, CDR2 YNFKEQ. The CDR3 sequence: CASSLNWEIYNEQFF. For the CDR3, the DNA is TGTGCCAGCAGCCTCAATTGGGAGATATACAATGAGCAGTTCTTC.

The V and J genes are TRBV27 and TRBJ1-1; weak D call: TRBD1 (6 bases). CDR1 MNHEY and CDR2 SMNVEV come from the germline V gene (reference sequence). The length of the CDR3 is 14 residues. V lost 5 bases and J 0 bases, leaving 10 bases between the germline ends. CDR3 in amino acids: CASSIQGLNTEAFF. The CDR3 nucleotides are TGTGCCAGCAGTATACAGGGATTGAACACTGAAGCTTTCTTT.

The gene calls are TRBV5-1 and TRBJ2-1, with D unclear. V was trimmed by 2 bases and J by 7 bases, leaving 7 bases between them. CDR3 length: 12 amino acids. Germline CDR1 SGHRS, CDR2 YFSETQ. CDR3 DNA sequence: TGCGCCAGCAGCTTTTCGAGTAATGAGCAGTTCTTC. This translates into CASSFSSNEQFF.

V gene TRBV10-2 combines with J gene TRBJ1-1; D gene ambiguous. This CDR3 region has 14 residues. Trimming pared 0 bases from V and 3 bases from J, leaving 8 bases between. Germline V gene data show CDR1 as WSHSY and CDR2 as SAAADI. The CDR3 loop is CASSESRYYTEAFF. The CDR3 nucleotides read TGCGCCAGCAGTGAGTCGAGGTATTACACTGAAGCTTTCTTT.

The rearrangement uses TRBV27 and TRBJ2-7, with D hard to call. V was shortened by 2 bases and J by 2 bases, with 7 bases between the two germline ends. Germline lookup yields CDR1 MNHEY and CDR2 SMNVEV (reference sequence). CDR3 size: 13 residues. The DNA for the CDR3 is TGTGCCAGCAGTTTAAGTAGAGCCTACGAGCAGTACTTC. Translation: CASSLSRAYEQYF.

CDR3 region: CASSTGEPSYEQYF. The CDR3, as DNA: TGTGCCAGCAGTACAGGGGAACCCTCCTACGAGCAGTACTTC. The rearrangement links TRBV28 to TRBJ2-7; TRBD1 agrees at 7 bases. Trimming removed 5 bases from V and 0 bases from J; junction bases left unmatched: 4. Germline CDR1 MDHEN, CDR2 SYDVKM. CDR3 length: 14 amino acids.

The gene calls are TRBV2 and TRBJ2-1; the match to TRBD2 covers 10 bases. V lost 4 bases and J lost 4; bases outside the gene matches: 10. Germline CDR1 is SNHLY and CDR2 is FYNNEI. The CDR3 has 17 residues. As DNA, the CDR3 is TGTGCCAGCAGTGCGAAGGTAGCGGGAGGCTTATACAATGAGCAGTTCTTC. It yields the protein CASSAKVAGGLYNEQFF.

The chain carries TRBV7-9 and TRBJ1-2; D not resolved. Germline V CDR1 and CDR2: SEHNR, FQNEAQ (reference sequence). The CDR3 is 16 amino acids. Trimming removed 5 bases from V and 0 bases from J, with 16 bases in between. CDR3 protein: CASSHLLGGANYGYTF. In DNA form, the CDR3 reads TGTGCCAGCAGCCACCTCCTAGGAGGAGCTAACTATGGCTACACCTTC.

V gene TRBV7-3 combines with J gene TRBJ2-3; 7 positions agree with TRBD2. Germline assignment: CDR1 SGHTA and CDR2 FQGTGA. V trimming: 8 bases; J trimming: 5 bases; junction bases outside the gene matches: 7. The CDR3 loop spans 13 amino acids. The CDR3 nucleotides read TGTGCCAGCGGCGGGAGTTTTGGAGATACGCAGTATTTT. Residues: CASGGSFGDTQYF.

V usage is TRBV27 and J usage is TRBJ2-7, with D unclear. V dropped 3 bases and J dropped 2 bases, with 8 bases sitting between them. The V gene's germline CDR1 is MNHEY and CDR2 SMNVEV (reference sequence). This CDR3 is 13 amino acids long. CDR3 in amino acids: CASSFNRAYEQYF. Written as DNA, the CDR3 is TGTGCCAGCAGTTTTAACCGCGCCTACGAGCAGTACTTC.

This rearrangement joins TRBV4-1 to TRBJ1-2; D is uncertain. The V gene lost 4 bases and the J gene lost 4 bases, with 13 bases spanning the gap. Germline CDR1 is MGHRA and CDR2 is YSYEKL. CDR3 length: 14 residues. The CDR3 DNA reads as TGCGCCAGCAGCCCCAGTACAGCAGCCTATGGCTACACCTTC. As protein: CASSPSTAAYGYTF.

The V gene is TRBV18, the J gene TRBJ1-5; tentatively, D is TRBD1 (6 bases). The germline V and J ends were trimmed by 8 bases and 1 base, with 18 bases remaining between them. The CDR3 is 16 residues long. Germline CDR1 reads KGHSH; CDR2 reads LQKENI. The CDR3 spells CASQAEGGGSNQPQHF. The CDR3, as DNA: TGTGCCAGCCAAGCCGAGGGAGGGGGAAGCAATCAGCCCCAGCATTTT.

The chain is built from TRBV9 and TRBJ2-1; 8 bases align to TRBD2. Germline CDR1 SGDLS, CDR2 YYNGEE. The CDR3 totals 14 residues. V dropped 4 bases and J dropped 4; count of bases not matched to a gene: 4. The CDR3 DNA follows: TGTGCCAGCAGCCAGCGGGAGCCTTACAATGAGCAGTTCTTC. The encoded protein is CASSQREPYNEQFF.

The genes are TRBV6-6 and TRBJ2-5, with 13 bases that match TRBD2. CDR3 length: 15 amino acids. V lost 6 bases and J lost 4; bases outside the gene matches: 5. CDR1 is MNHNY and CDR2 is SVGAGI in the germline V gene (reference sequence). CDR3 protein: CASSGLAGAAETQYF. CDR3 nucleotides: TGTGCCAGCAGCGGACTAGCGGGAGCGGCAGAGACCCAGTACTTC.

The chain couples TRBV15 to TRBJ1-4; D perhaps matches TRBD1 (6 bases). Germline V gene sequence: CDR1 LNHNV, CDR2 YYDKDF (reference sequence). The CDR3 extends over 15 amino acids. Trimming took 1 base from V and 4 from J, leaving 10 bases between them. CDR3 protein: CATSRVDRDNEKLFF. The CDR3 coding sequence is TGTGCCACCAGCAGAGTGGACAGAGATAATGAAAAACTGTTTTTT.

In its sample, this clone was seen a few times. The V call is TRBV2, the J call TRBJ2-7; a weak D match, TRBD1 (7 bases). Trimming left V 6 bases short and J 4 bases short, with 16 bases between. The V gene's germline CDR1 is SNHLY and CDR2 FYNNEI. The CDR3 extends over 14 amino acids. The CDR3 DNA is TGTGCCAGCAGCCCCAGGGGGGAGGTGTACGAGCAGTACTTC. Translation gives CASSPRGEVYEQYF.

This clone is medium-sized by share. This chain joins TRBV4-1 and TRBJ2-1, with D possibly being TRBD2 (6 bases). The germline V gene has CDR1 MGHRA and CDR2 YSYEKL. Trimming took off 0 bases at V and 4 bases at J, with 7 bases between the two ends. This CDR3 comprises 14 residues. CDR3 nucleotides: TGCGCCAGCAGCCAAGAGGGGGGTTACAATGAGCAGTTCTTC. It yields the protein CASSQEGGYNEQFF.